This TCR beta chain was identified in a study of blood T cell repertoires in COVID-19. On the study more broadly: Collection of acute and convalescent COVID-19 samples took place in the United States, Italy and Spain. PBMCs, B-cell-depleted T cells, or T cells provided the cDNA or gDNA that made up the material.

V shed 0 bases and J 0 bases; nucleotides not matched to a gene: 3. Germline V lookup: CDR1 LGHNA, CDR2 YSLEER. The CDR3 length is 17 residues. The protocol was immunoSEQ multiplex PCR, while the TCRdb copy is restricted to in-frame clones and leaves out a portion. Of around 72,000 clones in the sample, 85% to 90% are singletons; the top ten hold approximately 8%. The sequenced sample was peripheral blood. The TCR originated in a man aged 50 to 60 with active COVID-19. V is TRBV4-3 and J is TRBJ2-3; 10 bases are a match to TRBD1. CDR3 bases: TGCGCCAGCAGCCAAGATGGGACAGGGGCTAGCACAGATACGCAGTATTTT. Amino acids: CASSQDGTGASTDTQYF.